The entry below describes one T cell receptor beta chain. This CDR3 is built from 15 residues. Trimming stripped 6 bases from V and 4 bases from J, with 16 bases between. Germline CDR1 reads MNHEY; CDR2 reads SVGAGI. This sample stems from a study of cytomegalovirus exposure and HLA in healthy donors. The donors (healthy individuals) were bone marrow donors. At the time of sampling, donors were nominally healthy, though unrecorded immune exposures were likely. PCR involved 60 Vbeta and 13 Jbeta primers. Clones were sequenced by immunoSEQ multiplex PCR, and TCRdb holds only the in-frame ones, with some missing. The data contain about 180,000 clones, about 81% of them seen just once; the ten biggest clones take up less than 2%.

V is TRBV6-5 and J is TRBJ2-1; D possibly corresponds to TRBD1 (6 bases). The clonotype originates from a man in his forties or fifties in good health and CMV-seronegative. The sample was PBMCs. The CDR3 sequence: CASSSGHQVYNEQFF. CDR3 DNA sequence: TGTGCCAGCAGCTCGGGACACCAGGTATACAATGAGCAGTTCTTC.